A single sample gave rise to the 5 T cell receptor beta chains below, sequenced in a study of cytomegalovirus exposure and HLA in healthy donors. Primers included in the PCR were 60 Vbeta and 13 Jbeta primers. Generated by immunoSEQ multiplex PCR, the TCRdb table keeps only in-frame clones and is missing some. The table lists about 190,000 clones, around four fifths of them singletons, with approximately 2.4% in the top ten. Input material: PBMCs. The origin of the receptors is a woman aged 50 to 60 in good health and CMV-seropositive.

V gene TRBV10-1 combines with J gene TRBJ2-7, with 8 bases identical to TRBD2. The ends lost 6 bases at V and 0 bases at J; junction bases unmatched: 7. The germline V gene has CDR1 WNHNN and CDR2 SYGVQD (reference sequence). The CDR3 extends over 15 amino acids. In DNA form, the CDR3 reads TGCGCCAGCAGCGGAGCGGGGGATAGCTCCTACGAGCAGTACTTC. Amino acid sequence: CASSGAGDSSYEQYF.

J is TRBJ2-5 and V is TRBV7-2; the match to TRBD2 covers 7 bases. Losses at the gene ends were 5 bases for V and 2 bases for J; bases not matched to a gene: 14. The germline V gene has CDR1 SGHTA and CDR2 FQGNSA. The CDR3 sequence is 17 residues long. The CDR3 DNA reads as TGTGCCAGCAGCCGCTGGATTGGCGGGGGTTTACAAGAGACCCAGTACTTC. It yields the protein CASSRWIGGGLQETQYF.

CDR3: CAWDQGTGRNQPQHF. The CDR3 DNA follows: TGTGCCTGGGATCAGGGAACCGGGCGCAATCAGCCCCAGCATTTT. V and J are TRBV30 and TRBJ1-5; D might be TRBD1 (5 bases). Deletions cut 5 bases from V and 2 bases from J, with 16 bases between. CDR3 size: 15 residues. The germline CDR1 and CDR2 sequences are GTSNPN and SVGIG (reference sequence).

The CDR3, as DNA: TGCGCCAGCAGCCTCACGACAGGACACGAGCAGTACTTC. It translates to CASSLTTGHEQYF. The V gene is TRBV4-1, the J gene TRBJ2-7; possibly TRBD1 for D (6 bases). With 4 bases removed from V and 5 bases from J, the gap between germline ends came to 12 bases. The CDR3 spans 13 residues. CDR1 MGHRA and CDR2 YSYEKL come from the germline V gene.

The chain carries TRBV6-5 and TRBJ2-5; TRBD1 aligns across 7 bases. The trim removed 6 bases at V and 5 bases at J, leaving 12 bases unmatched. The CDR3 runs to 15 residues. Germline CDR1 reads MNHEY; CDR2 reads SVGAGI. CDR3 protein: CASRDPTGWEETQYF. The CDR3 DNA reads as TGTGCCAGCAGGGACCCGACAGGGTGGGAGGAGACCCAGTACTTC.